These 15 T cell receptor beta chains were sequenced from one sample in a study of cytotoxic CD8 clonotypes in ibrutinib-treated CLL. Using immunoSEQ multiplex PCR, the repertoire was profiled, and TCRdb retains in-frame clones only, with some absent. The data contain about 160,000 clones, around nine tenths of them singletons. The specimen was PBMCs, collected at disease progression, from a patient treated with ibrutinib. The receptors were sampled from a human donor with chronic lymphocytic leukemia.

This chain joins TRBV19 and TRBJ1-2; a possible D gene is TRBD1 (5 bases). Germline V gene lookup returns CDR1 LNHDA and CDR2 SQIVND (reference sequence). This CDR3 contains 13 residues. Trimming stripped 6 bases from V and 2 bases from J, with 10 bases between. In nucleotides, the CDR3 is TGTGCCAGTAGGTCCCGGGGCAACTATGGCTACACCTTC. Translation gives CASRSRGNYGYTF.

The genes are TRBV6-5 and TRBJ2-1; possible D gene TRBD2, 6 bases. Germline CDR1 is MNHEY and CDR2 is SVGAGI. V gave up 0 bases and J gave up 7 bases, with 13 bases separating them. The CDR3 is 15 residues long. This chain's CDR3 is CASSYSGTRINEQFF. Here the CDR3 DNA reads TGTGCCAGCAGTTACTCCGGGACTCGTATTAATGAGCAGTTCTTC.

The V gene is TRBV9, the J gene TRBJ1-5; 9 bases match TRBD1. Germline V gives CDR1 SGDLS, CDR2 YYNGEE. The CDR3 contains 15 residues. The ends lost 5 bases at V and 6 bases at J; junction bases unmatched: 9. Here the CDR3 DNA reads TGTGCCAGCAGTACGACAGGGGGTTCAGGTCAGCCCCAGCATTTT. The encoded protein is CASSTTGGSGQPQHF.

The chain combines TRBV15 with TRBJ1-4, with 9 bases identical to TRBD1. Germline V gene data show CDR1 as LNHNV and CDR2 as YYDKDF (reference sequence). CDR3 length: 14 residues. After removal of 3 bases from V and 6 bases from J, the junction contained 2 bases not matched to a gene. The CDR3 DNA sequence: TGTGCCACCAGCAGGGACAGGGGACATGAAAAACTGTTTTTT. The encoded protein is CATSRDRGHEKLFF.

The chain has TRBV7-3 and TRBJ2-2; TRBD1 matches 7 bases. CDR3 size: 16 residues. Germline V gene lookup returns CDR1 SGHTA and CDR2 FQGTGA. Unmatched junction bases numbered 14, after V lost 5 bases and J lost 8 bases. The CDR3 sequence: CASSRQGELVRGELFF. The DNA of the CDR3 is TGTGCCAGCAGCAGGCAGGGGGAACTAGTGCGAGGGGAGCTGTTTTTT. The variable domain in full, completed from reference TRBV7-3 and TRBJ2-2, reads GAGVSQTPSNKVTEKGKYVELRCDPISGHTALYWYRQSLGQGPEFLIYFQGTGAADDSGLPNDRFFAVRPEGSVSTLKIQRTERGDSAVYLCASSRQGELVRGELFFGEGSRLTVL.

This chain joins TRBV5-1 and TRBJ1-4, with D unclear. The CDR3 is 12 residues long. V was cut by 3 bases and J by 8 bases, with 8 bases left in between. Germline loops: CDR1 SGHRS, CDR2 YFSETQ. CDR3 residues: CASSWEGEKLFF. CDR3 in DNA: TGCGCCAGCAGCTGGGAAGGGGAAAAACTGTTTTTT.

This chain uses TRBV5-6 with TRBJ1-3; 10 nucleotides line up with TRBD1. Losses at the gene ends were 0 bases for V and 8 bases for J; bases not matched to a gene: 2. This CDR3 region has 14 residues. Germline CDR1 SGHDT, CDR2 YYEEEE. The CDR3 region is CASSLGQGAYTIYF. In DNA, the CDR3 is TGTGCCAGCAGCTTGGGACAGGGGGCATACACCATATATTTT.

J is TRBJ2-7 and V is TRBV5-1; the match to TRBD2 covers 8 bases. This CDR3 is built from 14 residues. V was clipped by 2 bases and J by 2 bases; unmatched bases: 3. Germline CDR1 and CDR2: SGHRS and YFSETQ. This CDR3 is CASSFTSGTYEQYF. The DNA for the CDR3 is TGCGCCAGCAGCTTTACTAGCGGTACCTACGAGCAGTACTTC.

The chain combines TRBV11-2 with TRBJ2-4, with 11 bases identical to TRBD1. This CDR3 is built from 14 residues. From germline, CDR1 is SGHAT and CDR2 FQNNGV. Trimming took 4 bases from V and 7 from J; bases not matched to a gene: 3. The DNA for the CDR3 is TGTGCCAGCAGCTCAGGGACAGGGGGGAACATTCAGTACTTC. Protein product: CASSSGTGGNIQYF.

The rearrangement links TRBV11-2 to TRBJ2-5; D not resolved. The germline V gene encodes CDR1 SGHAT and CDR2 FQNNGV. The CDR3 loop spans 13 amino acids. V was trimmed by 3 bases and J by 2 bases, leaving 7 bases between them. CDR3 bases: TGTGCCAGCAGCTTTGCAGGACAAGAGACCCAGTACTTC. Translated: CASSFAGQETQYF. Together with reference TRBV11-2 and TRBJ2-5, the CDR3 gives the full variable domain: EAGVAQSPRYKIIEKRQSVAFWCNPISGHATLYWYQQILGQGPKLLIQFQNNGVVDDSQLPKDRFSAERLKGVDSTLKIQPAKLEDSAVYLCASSFAGQETQYFGPGTRLLVL.

The chain is built from TRBV6-5 and TRBJ2-7; D call uncertain. The CDR3 loop spans 14 amino acids. Trimming removed 6 bases from V and 3 bases from J, with 15 bases in between. Germline V gene sequence: CDR1 MNHEY, CDR2 SVGAGI. CDR3 sequence reads: CASRHGQFGYEQYF. The DNA for the CDR3 is TGTGCCAGCAGACACGGGCAATTTGGCTACGAGCAGTACTTC.

The V gene is TRBV5-1, the J gene TRBJ2-1; D is unclear. This CDR3 region has 15 residues. Trimming left V 4 bases short and J 7 bases short, with 18 bases between. Germline values: CDR1 SGHRS, CDR2 YFSETQ. The CDR3 coding sequence is TGCGCCAGCAGCCCGGACCCCTCGGTCGGGAATGAGCAGTTCTTC. It specifies CASSPDPSVGNEQFF.

The chain combines TRBV6-5 with TRBJ1-2; D uncertain. The germline V gene encodes CDR1 MNHEY and CDR2 SVGAGI. V lost 10 bases, J lost 6 bases, and 24 bases lay in between. This CDR3 spans 15 amino acids. The CDR3 DNA is TGTGCCACCCGGTATATGGCCGATAGGCGGGATGGCTACACCTTC. It codes for CATRYMADRRDGYTF.

The rearrangement links TRBV25-1 to TRBJ2-5; unclear D gene. CDR1 and CDR2 from the germline V gene are MGHDK and SYGVNS. This CDR3 comprises 11 residues. V was clipped by 5 bases and J by 4 bases, with 5 bases between them. The CDR3 DNA follows: TGTGCCAGCAGTAGGGCAGAGACCCAGTACTTC. It translates to CASSRAETQYF. The entire variable domain, with the rest obtained from reference TRBV25-1 and TRBJ2-5, is as follows: EADIYQTPRYLVIGTGKKITLECSQTMGHDKMYWYQQDPGMELHLIHYSYGVNSTEKGDLSSESTVSRIRTEHFPLTLESARPSHTSQYLCASSRAETQYFGPGTRLLVL.

This chain connects TRBV6-5 to TRBJ1-2, with D perhaps matching TRBD1 (5 bases). This CDR3 is 15 amino acids long. V gave up 8 bases and J gave up 2 bases, with 18 bases separating them. Germline-derived CDR1 and CDR2 are MNHEY and SVGAGI. DNA of the CDR3: TGTGCCAGCCAGGGTTCTAATCTACTAAACTATGGCTACACCTTC. This sequence encodes CASQGSNLLNYGYTF.